This T cell receptor beta chain was recovered during a study of blood T cell repertoires in COVID-19. Original data processing: Estimation of nucleated cell counts was performed using reference gene primer amplification. TCRdb keeps only in-frame clones here, not all; method: immunoSEQ multiplex PCR. V, J and clone size are those of that table, while D and trimming were read from the DNA. The data contain tens of thousands of clones, about 90% of them singletons. Trimming removed 5 bases at V and 0 bases at J, with 10 bases between. The CDR3 is 14 amino acids. Germline CDR1 reads LNHDA; CDR2 reads SQIVND (reference sequence).

Source material: peripheral blood. The sequence was obtained from a human donor with active COVID-19. The donor label of this sample is uncertain. This chain joins TRBV19 and TRBJ1-1; D may be TRBD1 (5 bases). CDR3 nucleotides: TGTGCCAGTAGTGAAGGGGTTTTGAACACTGAAGCTTTCTTT. Translation gives CASSEGVLNTEAFF.